This T cell receptor (beta chain) comes out of a study of graft-versus-host responses after intestinal transplantation. TCRdb keeps only in-frame clones here, not all; method: immunoSEQ multiplex PCR. Here the sample spans over 120,000 clones, about 90% being singletons. Comment on this clone: The antigen remains unidentified.

Germline CDR1 SGHDT, CDR2 YYEEEE. The CDR3 totals 15 residues. After removal of 1 base from V and 3 bases from J, the junction contained 6 bases not matched to a gene. The specimen comprised unstimulated CD4+ T cells sorted from spleen or lymph node cells, sampled before intestinal transplant. The rearrangement links TRBV5-6 to TRBJ2-7, with 8 bases aligning to TRBD1. The receptor was derived from a human donor who received an intestinal transplant. CDR3 residues: CASSLKGTGLYEQYF. CDR3 sequence (DNA): TGTGCCAGCAGCTTGAAGGGGACAGGCCTCTACGAGCAGTACTTC.